This section outlines one T cell receptor (beta chain) sequence together with its context. This clonotype was observed a handful of times. The antigen this receptor binds is unknown. No base quality information exists; no much larger clone differs at one position. The sample originates from a study of Graves' ophthalmopathy and Graves' hyperthyroidism listed by TCRdb under 2018. Turning to the overall study: Peripheral blood was collected before any treatment was given, at the time of initial diagnosis. An independent validation cohort was composed of 18 hyperthyroidism patients and some 16 patients who later progressed from hyperthyroidism to ophthalmopathy. The study used signatures of the TCR beta repertoire to tell Graves' ophthalmopathy apart from Graves' hyperthyroidism and to predict which patients would progress to ophthalmopathy. After sampling, hyperthyroidism patients received methimazole starting at 30 mg daily, and ophthalmopathy patients received high-dose intravenous methylprednisolone. In roughly six hyperthyroidism patients, the T-cell repertoires found in thyroid tissue were compared with those found in blood. To explore V-J signatures that distinguish ophthalmopathy from hyperthyroidism, a discovery set of roughly 98 patients was enrolled, made up of 40 to 45 with ophthalmopathy and 57 with stable hyperthyroidism. In total, around 130 blood samples were TCR-sequenced: some 40 ophthalmopathy, over 70 hyperthyroidism and about 17 hyperthyroidism-to-ophthalmopathy patients. Results the study describes overall, beyond this receptor: Sample size was not predetermined statistically, and investigators were not blinded to group allocation. In validation, the model predicted ophthalmopathy progression with about 64% sensitivity and 72.22% specificity; some 13 predicted patients were CT-confirmed with GO in a median of around 6 months. In cross-validation, the 13-signature model distinguished ophthalmopathy from stable hyperthyroidism with nearly 90% sensitivity and 81.08% specificity, while in the test set the corresponding values were about 80% and 75%. Among expanded thyroid clonotypes with frequency above 0.001, most also showed up in blood, which suggests that blood repertoires may reflect the thyroid immune response.

Patients with ophthalmopathy had moderately to severely active disease, with a Clinical Activity Score of 3 or more, a NOSPECS grade of 4 or more, and a disease duration of less than 3 months. Patients were excluded if they had other autoimmune diseases, uncontrolled infections, pregnancy or lactation. Clinical symptoms, serum thyroxine, TRAb, thyroid ultrasound and orbital computed tomography were used for diagnosis. PBMCs were isolated from approximately 10 ml of fresh peripheral blood by Ficoll-Paque density gradient centrifugation. Trizol reagent was used to extract the total RNA, and its quality was then checked on an Agilent 2100 Bioanalyzer. The CDR3 contains 13 residues, cysteine and phenylalanine counted. Only CDR3 DNA remains: 39 bases, in frame from the first base. V is trimmed back by 7 bases and J by 3 bases, and the junction contains 4 bases that no gene match accounts for. CDR1 and CDR2 are read off the germline V gene as MNHEY and SVGEGT.

TCR beta CDR3 regions were amplified from RNA transcripts for repertoire sequencing. A first-round RT-PCR used HTBI primers with the Qiagen OneStep RT-PCR kit, followed by a second-round multiplex PCR, size selection and purification. Libraries were sequenced paired-end with 100 bp reads on an Illumina HiSeq2000. The original pipeline was this. SOAPnuke was used for read processing, and reads with adapters, uncalled bases, a mean Phred below 15, or no exact constant-primer or identifier match were discarded. COPE v1.2.5 was used to merge the high-quality paired reads. Each unique nucleotide sequence was treated as a clonotype, and MiTCR v1.1 was used to align the clonotypes to the IMGT TRB V, D and J references. Analysis was restricted to V-J combinations with a frequency above 0.0001, which covered roughly 99% of repertoires. For each V-J combination, a TCR clonal expansion and chaos score was defined as the ratio of F50 clonal expansion to chaos observed in the TCRdist matrix. Welch's t-statistics and random forest were used to reduce features to 10 to 15 V-J combinations, which were fed into a naive Bayes classifier. The similarity between thyroid and blood repertoires was quantified using the Morisita-Horn index. The public reads were reprocessed in TCRdb via fastp at Q25 and MiXCR, keeping in-frame beta chains. Duplicate CDR3 protein sequences are folded into a single record with the most common DNA and genes. TCRdb, not the original authors, processed these V and J calls. The table for this sample lists approximately 700,000 distinct CDR3 sequences; over 40% of them were counted only once. Jointly, the top ten make up over 2.5% of the sample.

The specimen sequenced was peripheral blood. The receptor comes from an adult man with Graves' ophthalmopathy. The sequence links TRBV6-2 or TRBV6-3 to TRBJ2-5; 8 bases in the junction line up with TRBD2. The CDR3 here reads CASNLSGEETQYF. The bases are TGTGCCAGCAACCTTAGCGGGGAAGAGACCCAGTACTTC.